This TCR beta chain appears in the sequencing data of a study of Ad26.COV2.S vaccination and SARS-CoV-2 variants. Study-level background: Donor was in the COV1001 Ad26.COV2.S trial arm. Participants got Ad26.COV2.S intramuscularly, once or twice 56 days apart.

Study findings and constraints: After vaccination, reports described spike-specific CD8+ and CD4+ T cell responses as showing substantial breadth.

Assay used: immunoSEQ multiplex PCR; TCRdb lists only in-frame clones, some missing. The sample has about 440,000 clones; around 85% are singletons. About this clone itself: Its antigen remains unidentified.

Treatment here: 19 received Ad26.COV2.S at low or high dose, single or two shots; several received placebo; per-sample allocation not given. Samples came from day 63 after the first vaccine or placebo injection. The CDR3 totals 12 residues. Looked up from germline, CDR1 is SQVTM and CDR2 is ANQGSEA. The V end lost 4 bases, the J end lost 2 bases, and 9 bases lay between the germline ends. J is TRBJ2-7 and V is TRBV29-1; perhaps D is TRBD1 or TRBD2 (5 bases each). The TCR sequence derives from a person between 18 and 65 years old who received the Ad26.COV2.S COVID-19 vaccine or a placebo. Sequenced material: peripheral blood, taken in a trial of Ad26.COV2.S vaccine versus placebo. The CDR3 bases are TGCAGCGTTGCGGGGCACGCCTACGAGCAGTACTTC. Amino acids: CSVAGHAYEQYF.